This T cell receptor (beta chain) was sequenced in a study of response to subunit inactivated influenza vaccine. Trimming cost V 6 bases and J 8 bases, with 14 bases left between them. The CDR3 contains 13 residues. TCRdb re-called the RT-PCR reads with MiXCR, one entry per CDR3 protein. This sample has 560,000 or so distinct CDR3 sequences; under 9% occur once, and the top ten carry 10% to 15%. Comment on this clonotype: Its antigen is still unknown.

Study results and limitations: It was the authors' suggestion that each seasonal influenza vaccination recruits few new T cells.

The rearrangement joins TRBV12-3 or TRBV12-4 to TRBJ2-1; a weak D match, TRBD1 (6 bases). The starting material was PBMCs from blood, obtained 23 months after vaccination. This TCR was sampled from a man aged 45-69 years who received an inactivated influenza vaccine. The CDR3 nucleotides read TGTGCCAGCAGCACTGGGACAATCGATGAGCAGTTCTTC. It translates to CASSTGTIDEQFF.